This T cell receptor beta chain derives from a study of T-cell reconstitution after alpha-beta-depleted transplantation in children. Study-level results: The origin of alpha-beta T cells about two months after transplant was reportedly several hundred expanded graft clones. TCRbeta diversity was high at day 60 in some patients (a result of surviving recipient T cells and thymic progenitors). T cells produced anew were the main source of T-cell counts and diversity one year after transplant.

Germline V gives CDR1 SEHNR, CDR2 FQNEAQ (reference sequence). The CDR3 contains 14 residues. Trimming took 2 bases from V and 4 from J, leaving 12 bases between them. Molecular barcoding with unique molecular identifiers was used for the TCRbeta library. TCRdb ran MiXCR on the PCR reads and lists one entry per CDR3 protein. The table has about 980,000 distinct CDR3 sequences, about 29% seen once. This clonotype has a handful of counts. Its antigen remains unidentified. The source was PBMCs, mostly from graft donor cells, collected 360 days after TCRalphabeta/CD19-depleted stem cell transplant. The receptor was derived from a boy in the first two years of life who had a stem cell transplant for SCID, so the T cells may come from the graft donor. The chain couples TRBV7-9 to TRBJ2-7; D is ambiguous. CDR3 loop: CASSLSGDKYEQYF. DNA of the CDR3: TGTGCCAGCAGCTTATCCGGTGACAAATACGAGCAGTACTTC.